These 14 T cell receptor beta chains originate from one sample sequenced in a study of CD8 T cells in ankylosing spondylitis. TCRdb reprocessed the 5' RACE reads via MiXCR and lists one record per CDR3 protein. The table shows about 360,000 distinct CDR3 sequences, with roughly 20% occurring only once. Sequencing input: blood, either unsorted or a sorted T cell fraction (not recorded which). These receptors were taken from a male donor with ankylosing spondylitis or in good health (not recorded which).

The chain couples TRBV6-1 to TRBJ1-4, with 8 bases lining up with TRBD1. V was clipped by 6 bases and J by 3 bases; unmatched bases: 9. This CDR3 spans 16 amino acids. Germline V gives CDR1 MNHNS, CDR2 SASEGT. The CDR3 DNA is TGTGCCAGCAGGGAGCAAACAGGGGGACCTAATGAAAAACTGTTTTTT. Its protein is CASREQTGGPNEKLFF.

About this clonotype: A much larger clone differs from this one at a single base, so this may be a read error. The J gene is TRBJ2-5, the V gene TRBV12-3 or TRBV12-4; maybe TRBD1 (6 bases). CDR3 length: 15 amino acids. V lost 4 bases, J lost 2 bases, and 14 bases lay in between. The CDR3 DNA reads TGTGCCAGCAGTTCCCCTGGACAGCGACAAGAGACCCAGTACTTC. Amino acid sequence: CASSSPGQRQETQYF.

A few counts support this clonotype. This chain joins TRBV12-3 or TRBV12-4 and TRBJ2-7; 7 positions match TRBD1. The CDR3 has 15 amino acids. V lost 2 bases, J lost 0 bases, and 4 bases stayed unmatched. DNA of the CDR3: TGTGCCAGCAGTTTATCGACAGGGAACTCCTACGAGCAGTACTTC. It translates to CASSLSTGNSYEQYF.

This clonotype was seen many times. The rearrangement links TRBV5-5 to TRBJ2-1; TRBD1 aligns across 7 bases. Germline V gives CDR1 SGHKS, CDR2 YYEKEE (reference sequence). J was trimmed by 4 bases and V by 0 bases; bases with no gene match: 4. This CDR3 contains 15 residues. The CDR3 coding sequence is TGTGCCAGCAGCTTGGTAGGGGGCGCTTACAATGAGCAGTTCTTC. This codes for CASSLVGGAYNEQFF.

This clonotype was observed a handful of times. The chain joins TRBV9 to TRBJ2-5; TRBD2 agrees at 8 bases. The CDR3 loop spans 16 amino acids. Germline V gene lookup returns CDR1 SGDLS and CDR2 YYNGEE. V was clipped by 0 bases and J by 0 bases; unmatched bases: 4. The chain's CDR3 is CASSVDPAGDQETQYF. DNA of the CDR3: TGTGCCAGCAGCGTAGATCCAGCGGGGGACCAAGAGACCCAGTACTTC.

This clonotype turned up a few times. The chain couples TRBV14 to TRBJ1-2; D uncertain. The CDR3 sequence is 16 residues long. The V end lost 0 bases, the J end lost 0 bases, and 11 bases lay between the germline ends. The germline V gene has CDR1 SGHDN and CDR2 FVKESK. CDR3 residues: CASSQEMGVANYGYTF. CDR3 nucleotide sequence: TGTGCCAGCAGCCAAGAAATGGGAGTTGCTAACTATGGCTACACCTTC.

Only a few counts were recorded for this clonotype. The V gene is TRBV4-1, the J gene TRBJ2-1; 7 bases map to TRBD2. CDR3 length: 17 residues. Trimming removed 1 base from V and 5 bases from J; junction bases left unmatched: 11. The germline V gene encodes CDR1 MGHRA and CDR2 YSYEKL. CDR3: CASSQAPGSGANNEQFF. As DNA, the CDR3 is TGCGCCAGCAGCCAAGCGCCAGGAAGCGGGGCCAACAATGAGCAGTTCTTC.

The chain carries TRBV5-6 and TRBJ2-3; TRBD1 agrees at 8 bases. Germline loops: CDR1 SGHDT, CDR2 YYEEEE. V trimming: 1 base; J trimming: 0 bases; junction bases outside the gene matches: 7. The CDR3 spans 17 residues. Here the CDR3 reads CASSLSPGQESTDTQYF. The CDR3 DNA reads as TGTGCCAGCAGCTTGTCTCCGGGACAGGAAAGCACAGATACGCAGTATTTT.

This clonotype was counted only a few times. The chain uses TRBV11-2 and TRBJ2-7; D unclear. The CDR3 consists of 13 residues. V was clipped by 2 bases and J by 3 bases, with 8 bases between them. Looked up from germline, CDR1 is SGHAT and CDR2 is FQNNGV. The CDR3 sequence is CASSLNYNYEQYF. CDR3 sequence (DNA): TGTGCCAGCAGCTTAAACTACAACTACGAGCAGTACTTC. The full variable domain, completed using reference TRBV11-2 and TRBJ2-7, is EAGVAQSPRYKIIEKRQSVAFWCNPISGHATLYWYQQILGQGPKLLIQFQNNGVVDDSQLPKDRFSAERLKGVDSTLKIQPAKLEDSAVYLCASSLNYNYEQYFGPGTRLTVT.

The rearrangement uses TRBV2 and TRBJ2-1, with 7 positions matching TRBD2. V shed 8 bases, J shed 6 bases, and the junction held 19 bases outside the gene matches. The CDR3 contains 17 residues. Germline CDR1 SNHLY, CDR2 FYNNEI. This chain's CDR3 is CASQSVAGFWEGNEQFF. The CDR3, as DNA: TGTGCCAGCCAGTCCGTAGCGGGTTTCTGGGAGGGCAATGAGCAGTTCTTC.

J is TRBJ2-2 and V is TRBV12-3 or TRBV12-4, with 10 bases fitting TRBD2. This CDR3 region has 19 residues. The junction had 19 bases not matched to a gene; V was cut back by 11 bases and J by 1 base. CDR3 residues: CAFSLEWLAGDVNTGELFF. As DNA, the CDR3 is TGTGCCTTCAGTTTAGAATGGCTAGCGGGGGACGTGAACACCGGGGAGCTGTTTTTT.

This clonotype turned up a few times. The chain joins TRBV7-9 to TRBJ2-7, with a tentative D call TRBD1 (5 bases). The CDR3 is 15 residues long. V was shortened by 7 bases and J by 0 bases, with 16 bases between the two germline ends. CDR1 SEHNR and CDR2 FQNEAQ come from the germline V gene (reference sequence). The CDR3 DNA follows: TGTGCCAGCAACGGGTCGACAGAACCCTCCTACGAGCAGTACTTC. It encodes CASNGSTEPSYEQYF.

The chain is built from TRBV7-8 and TRBJ2-5, with 10 bases fitting TRBD1. CDR1 and CDR2 from the germline V gene are SGHVS and FQNEAQ. The ends lost 4 bases at V and 4 bases at J; junction bases unmatched: 9. CDR3 length: 16 residues. The CDR3 is CASSSPGTGDPETQYF. In DNA, the CDR3 is TGTGCCAGCAGCTCCCCCGGGACAGGGGACCCAGAGACCCAGTACTTC.

This clonotype was observed a few times. The CDR3 coding sequence is TGTGCCAGCAGTTTGACGGGGGGGCCCTCGGAGACCCAGTACTTC. Protein: CASSLTGGPSETQYF. The chain joins TRBV12-3 or TRBV12-4 to TRBJ2-5, with TRBD2 matching over 8 bases. Trimming at V came to 3 bases and at J to 5 bases, leaving 8 bases not matched to a gene. CDR3 length: 15 residues.